This T cell receptor beta chain was recovered during a study of T cells after yellow fever vaccination. Study background: Preparation of the low-cell-number fractions used SMART-Seq v4 Ultra Low Input. Study results and caveats: Among primary-vaccination clones, most reappeared after the booster, at around 97% for CD4 and roughly 90% for CD8.

TCRdb independently ran MiXCR on the 5' RACE reads; one entry per CDR3 protein. The sample lists approximately 260,000 distinct CDR3 sequences, 5.2% seen once, with 2.5% to 4% in the top ten. This clonotype was detected a few times. The antigen is not known. Sequenced here: CD4+ T cells sorted from PBMCs, sampled on the day of the yellow fever booster vaccination. The receptor was isolated from a man aged 18 to 29 who received the YFV17D yellow fever vaccine.

As DNA, the CDR3 is TGTGCCACCCGACAAGCGAGCACAGATACGCAGTATTTT. This encodes CATRQASTDTQYF. The V call is TRBV21-1, the J call TRBJ2-3. TRBV21-1 is a documented pseudogene. The length of the CDR3 is 13 residues.